Below, one T cell receptor beta chain is given with its context. Its antigen is undetermined. The junction shows a germline mismatch at one end, possibly a read error. This entry is derived from a study of T cell responses to AZD1222 COVID-19 vaccine. About the study: It was second doses at about 4 or about 12 weeks that were pooled.

The study, taken as a whole, reports: In a largely white British group with more females than males, clonal diversity was possibly underestimated.

Using immunoSEQ multiplex PCR, the repertoire was profiled, and TCRdb retains in-frame clones only, with some absent. This table holds approximately 150,000 clones, more than 80% found once. Germline loops: CDR1 MDHEN, CDR2 SYDVKM. The CDR3 is made up of 12 amino acids. Specimen: peripheral blood, collected on day 0 of AZD1222 vaccination. The clonotype was recovered from an adult in good health. This rearrangement joins TRBV28 to TRBJ2-1, with D maybe TRBD2 (6 bases). CDR3 amino acids: CATTGGNNKQFF. The CDR3 coding sequence is TGTGCCACCACCGGCGGGAACAATAAGCAGTTCTTC. The variable domain in full, completed from reference TRBV28 and TRBJ2-1, reads DVKVTQSSRYLVKRTGEKVFLECVQDMDHENMFWYRQDPGLGLRLIYFSYDVKMKEKGDIPEGYSVSREKKERFSLILESASTNQTSMYLCATTGGNNKQFFGPGTRLTVL.